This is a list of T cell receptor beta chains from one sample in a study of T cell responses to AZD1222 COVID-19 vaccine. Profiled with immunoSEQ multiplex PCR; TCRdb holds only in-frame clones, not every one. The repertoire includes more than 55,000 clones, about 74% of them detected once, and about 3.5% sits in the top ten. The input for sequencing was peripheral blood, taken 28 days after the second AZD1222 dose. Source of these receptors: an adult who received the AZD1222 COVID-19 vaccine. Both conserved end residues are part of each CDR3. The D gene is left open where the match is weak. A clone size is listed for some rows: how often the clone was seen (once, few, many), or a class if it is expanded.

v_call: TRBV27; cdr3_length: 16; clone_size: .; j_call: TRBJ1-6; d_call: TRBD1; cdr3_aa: CASSWGQGEVNSPLHF; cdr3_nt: TGTGCCAGCTCCTGGGGACAGGGAGAAGTCAATTCACCCCTCCACTTT
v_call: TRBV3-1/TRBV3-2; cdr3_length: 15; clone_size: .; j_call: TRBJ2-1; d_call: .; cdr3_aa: CASSLGGGRHNEQFF; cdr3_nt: TGTGCCAGCAGCCTAGGGGGGGGCCGCCACAATGAGCAGTTCTTC
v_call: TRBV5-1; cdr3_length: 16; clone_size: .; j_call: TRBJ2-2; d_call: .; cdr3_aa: CASSWTSGALTGELFF; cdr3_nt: TGCGCCAGCAGCTGGACCTCAGGAGCCCTAACCGGGGAGCTGTTTTTT
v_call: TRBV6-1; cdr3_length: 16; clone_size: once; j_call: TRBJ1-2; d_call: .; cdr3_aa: CASSDSRDSINYGYTF; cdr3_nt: TGTGCCAGCAGTGATAGCCGGGACTCCATTAACTATGGCTACACCTTC
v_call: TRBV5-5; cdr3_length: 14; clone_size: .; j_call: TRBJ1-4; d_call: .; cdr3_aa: CASTVGMANEKLFF; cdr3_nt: TGTGCCAGCACCGTGGGGATGGCTAATGAAAAACTGTTTTTT
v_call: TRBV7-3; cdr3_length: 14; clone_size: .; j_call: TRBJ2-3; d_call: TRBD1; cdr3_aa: CASGRDSTTDTQYF; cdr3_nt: TGTGCCAGCGGCCGGGACAGCACCACAGATACGCAGTATTTT
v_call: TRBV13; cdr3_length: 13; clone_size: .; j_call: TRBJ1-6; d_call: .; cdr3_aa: CASSLGIQSPLHF; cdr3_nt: TGTGCCAGCAGCTTAGGCATTCAATCGCCCCTCCACTTT
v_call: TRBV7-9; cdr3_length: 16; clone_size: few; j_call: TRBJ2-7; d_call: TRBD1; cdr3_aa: CASSPRAGQVTYEQYF; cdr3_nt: TGTGCCAGCAGCCCCCGTGCGGGACAGGTGACCTACGAGCAGTACTTC
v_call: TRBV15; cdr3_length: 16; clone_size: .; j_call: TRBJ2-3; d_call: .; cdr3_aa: CATSRDPASGTDTQYF; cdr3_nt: TGTGCCACCAGCAGAGATCCGGCTAGTGGCACAGATACGCAGTATTTT
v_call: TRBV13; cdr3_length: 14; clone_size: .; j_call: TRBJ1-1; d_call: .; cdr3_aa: CASSLVEGKTEAFF; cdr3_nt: TGTGCCAGCAGCTTAGTCGAGGGGAAAACTGAAGCTTTCTTT
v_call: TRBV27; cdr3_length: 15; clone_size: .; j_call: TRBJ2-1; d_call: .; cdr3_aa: CASSTILDSYNEQFF; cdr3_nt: TGTGCCAGCAGTACCATCCTGGACAGTTACAATGAGCAGTTCTTC
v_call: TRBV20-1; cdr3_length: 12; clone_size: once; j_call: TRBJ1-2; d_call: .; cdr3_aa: CSASSPGDGYTF; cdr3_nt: TGCAGTGCTAGTTCTCCAGGGGACGGCTACACCTTC
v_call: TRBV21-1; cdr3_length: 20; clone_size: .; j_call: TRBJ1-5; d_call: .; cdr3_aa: CASSKVEGESGPARRWPQHF; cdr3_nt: TGTGCCAGCAGCAAAGTAGAGGGGGAGTCCGGGCCGGCGCGAAGATGGCCCCAGCATTTT